This T cell receptor (beta chain) was profiled in a study of blood T cells in healthy people across ages. Study findings and constraints: Researchers deemed the diversity estimates from one million T cells underestimates. More naive CD4+ cells and higher diversity marked long-lived donors relative to aged donors.

Combining a sample-barcoded 5' primer with a J-beta primer mix, a second PCR ran for roughly 7 to 12 cycles. Each of the samples gave a minimum of 2.5 million paired-end reads that contained CDR3. MiXCR, applied by TCRdb to the 5' RACE reads, yields one record per CDR3 protein. The sample carries about 1,600,000 distinct CDR3 sequences, 42% recorded once. Each sample had at least 6 million PBMCs isolated. Concerning this clonotype itself: Its specificity is not known.

Germline CDR1 is SGHNT and CDR2 is YENEEA. Trimming cost V 8 bases and J 12 bases; bases outside gene matches: 12. The CDR3 sequence is 13 residues long. The TCR comes from a woman between 18 and 29 years old in good health. V usage is TRBV11-3 and J usage is TRBJ1-1; 10 positions match TRBD1. Material: blood. CDR3 bases: TGTGCCAGCGCCCTGACAGGGGGCGGTCGAACTTTCTTT. It encodes CASALTGGGRTFF.